This T cell receptor beta chain was identified during a study of shared clonotypes between healthy human individuals. All of the donors resided in Nashville, Tennessee, and each was a Caucasian adult. Looked up from germline, CDR1 is MDHEN and CDR2 is SYDVKM. The V gene end was trimmed by 6 bases and the J gene end by 7 bases; junction bases not matched to a gene: 14. This CDR3 is 15 amino acids long. TCRdb's table, derived via immunoSEQ multiplex PCR, lists solely in-frame clones and lacks some. Among 2,100,000 or so clones listed, around 95% were seen once. Material for sequencing was naive CD4+ T cells sorted from blood. The subset is: CD45RA+ positively selected. The rearrangement links TRBV28 to TRBJ1-1; 7 bases align to TRBD1. This TCR derives from a man in his late teens or twenties in good health. The CDR3 reads CASRGGWDSNVEAFF. CDR3 bases: TGTGCCAGCAGGGGAGGATGGGACAGCAATGTTGAAGCTTTCTTT.